The 32 T cell receptor beta chains reported below all come from one sample, sequenced in a study of shared clonotypes between healthy human individuals. The data were produced by immunoSEQ multiplex PCR, yet TCRdb's version contains in-frame clones alone and is incomplete. Of over 2 million clones listed, about 95% are singletons. Only CD45RO-negative cells positively selected for CCR7 counted as naive CD8 cells, so terminally differentiated effector memory CD45RA+ cells were excluded. Sequences were obtained from naive CD8+ T cells sorted from blood. These receptors all stem from a man between 18 and 29 years old in good health.

The rearrangement uses TRBV13 and TRBJ2-7; D possibly uses TRBD1 or TRBD2 (5 bases each). V gave up 5 bases and J gave up 4 bases, with 18 bases separating them. This CDR3 region has 15 residues. The germline gives CDR1 PRHDT, CDR2 FYEKMQ (reference sequence). This chain's CDR3 is CASSPTPGTEYEQYF. The CDR3, as DNA: TGTGCCAGCAGCCCTACCCCCGGGACGGAATACGAGCAGTACTTC.

CDR3 sequence (DNA): TGTGCCAGCAGTCCACGGGGCCTCTCCTACGAGCAGTACTTC. This translates into CASSPRGLSYEQYF. The chain links TRBV6-6 to TRBJ2-7; D could derive from TRBD1 or TRBD2 (5 bases each). Trimming removed 5 bases at V and 0 bases at J, with 11 bases between. Germline V gene lookup returns CDR1 MNHNY and CDR2 SVGAGI (reference sequence). CDR3 length equals 14 residues.

The V and J genes are TRBV28 and TRBJ2-7; D assignment may be TRBD1 or TRBD2 (5 bases each). The CDR3 is 14 residues long. CDR1 MDHEN and CDR2 SYDVKM come from the germline V gene. Trimming removed 4 bases at V and 2 bases at J, with 12 bases between. CDR3 sequence reads: CASSSRDVTYEQYF. CDR3 DNA: TGTGCCAGCAGTTCCCGGGACGTAACCTACGAGCAGTACTTC.

Turning to this clone: Other nucleotide sequences from this sample produce the same CDR3. CDR3 in amino acids: CASSYSGGQETQYF. The CDR3 nucleotides are TGTGCCAGCAGTTACTCTGGGGGGCAAGAGACCCAGTACTTC. The chain is built from TRBV6-5 and TRBJ2-5, with D possibly matching TRBD2 (6 bases). Trimming took off 0 bases at V and 2 bases at J, with 7 bases between the two ends. There are 14 residues in the CDR3. CDR1 is MNHEY and CDR2 is SVGAGI in the germline V gene.

V usage is TRBV28 and J usage is TRBJ2-7; 8 bases are a match to TRBD1. V trimming: 3 bases; J trimming: 5 bases; junction bases outside the gene matches: 27. Germline assignment: CDR1 MDHEN and CDR2 SYDVKM. The CDR3 is 21 amino acids. This CDR3 reads CASSFDKGDLEPTRQGHEQYF. For the CDR3, the DNA is TGTGCCAGCAGTTTTGATAAAGGTGATTTGGAGCCCACCCGACAGGGGCACGAGCAGTACTTC.

The chain recombines TRBV6-6 with TRBJ2-2; 8 nucleotides agree with TRBD2. V gave up 11 bases and J gave up 0 bases; unmatched junction bases: 11. In germline, CDR1 is MNHNY, CDR2 SVGAGI (reference sequence). This CDR3 spans 16 amino acids. The CDR3 DNA is TGTGCCGGCACGGGGGGGACCATAACGAACACCGGGGAGCTGTTTTTT. Translating it yields CAGTGGTITNTGELFF.

The chain is built from TRBV7-8 and TRBJ2-3; D ambiguous. The CDR3 has 15 residues. The V gene lost 5 bases and the J gene lost 1 base, with 13 bases spanning the gap. The germline V gene has CDR1 SGHVS and CDR2 FQNEAQ. The CDR3 bases are TGTGCCAGCAGCCTCAGGAGCCTCGGCACAGATACGCAGTATTTT. Encoded protein: CASSLRSLGTDTQYF.

The CDR3 DNA is TGTGCCAGCAGCCTTGGGACAGGGAGGGTCGAGCAGTACTTC. Translating it yields CASSLGTGRVEQYF. The V and J genes are TRBV6-6 and TRBJ2-7; 9 nucleotides align to TRBD1. With 6 bases clipped from V and 6 bases from J, the junction kept 9 bases outside the gene matches. The CDR3 contains 14 residues. Germline CDR1 is MNHNY and CDR2 is SVGAGI (reference sequence).

The chain employs TRBV30 and TRBJ2-7; D ambiguous. Trimming removed 0 bases at V and 1 base at J, with 10 bases between. There are 14 residues in the CDR3. Germline CDR1 reads GTSNPN; CDR2 reads SVGIG (reference sequence). CDR3 amino acids: CAWSVGPSSYEQYF. The CDR3 DNA sequence: TGTGCCTGGAGTGTAGGGCCGAGTTCCTACGAGCAGTACTTC.

V gene TRBV7-8 combines with J gene TRBJ2-2, with 8 positions matching TRBD1. Germline V CDR1 and CDR2: SGHVS, FQNEAQ. V lost 6 bases to trimming and J lost 6 bases; unmatched junction nucleotides: 12. This CDR3 has 16 amino acids. The CDR3 loop reads CASRISGGAFAGELFF. CDR3 bases: TGTGCCAGCAGGATTTCAGGGGGCGCGTTCGCCGGGGAGCTGTTTTTT. Full variable domain (remainder filled in from reference TRBV7-8 and TRBJ2-2): GAGVSQSPRYKVAKRGQDVALRCDPISGHVSLFWYQQALGQGPEFLTYFQNEAQLDKSGLPSDRFFAERPEGSVSTLKIQRTQQEDSAVYLCASRISGGAFAGELFFGEGSRLTVL.

Of note for this clone: The same CDR3 also results from other DNA sequences found in this sample. This chain joins TRBV27 and TRBJ1-1, with a tentative D call TRBD1 (6 bases). V lost 3 bases to trimming and J lost 5 bases, with 13 bases between them. This CDR3 contains 14 residues. Germline V lookup: CDR1 MNHEY, CDR2 SMNVEV (reference sequence). CDR3 sequence reads: CASSFTGGLTEAFF. Here the CDR3 DNA reads TGTGCCAGCAGTTTCACGGGGGGCTTAACTGAAGCTTTCTTT.

The J gene is TRBJ2-2, the V gene TRBV6-6, with unresolved D. CDR1 and CDR2 from the germline V gene are MNHNY and SVGAGI (reference sequence). This CDR3 contains 12 residues. V dropped 8 bases and J dropped 1 base, with 5 bases sitting between them. The CDR3 DNA is TGTGCCAGCGACCAGAACACCGGGGAGCTGTTTTTT. Protein: CASDQNTGELFF.

V and J are TRBV4-3 and TRBJ1-2; possibly TRBD1 for D (5 bases). V shed 0 bases and J shed 8 bases, with 16 bases lying between them. The CDR3 runs 15 residues. Germline CDR1 and CDR2: LGHNA and YSLEER. The CDR3 nucleotides are TGCGCCAGCAGCCAAGATCTGGGGGTTCGAGAGGGCTACACCTTC. This translates into CASSQDLGVREGYTF.

The chain has TRBV7-9 and TRBJ2-2; D is ambiguous. The CDR3 loop spans 14 amino acids. V was shortened by 4 bases and J by 0 bases, with 6 bases between the two germline ends. The germline V gene encodes CDR1 SEHNR and CDR2 FQNEAQ (reference sequence). CDR3: CASSYIANTGELFF. The CDR3 coding sequence is TGTGCCAGCAGCTATATAGCGAACACCGGGGAGCTGTTTTTT.

The chain is built from TRBV9 and TRBJ2-3, with D possibly matching TRBD2 (6 bases). Looked up from germline, CDR1 is SGDLS and CDR2 is YYNGEE. The CDR3 sequence is 16 residues long. V was shortened by 0 bases and J by 5 bases, with 16 bases between the two germline ends. The CDR3 loop reads CASSVAGSLGGDTQYF. The DNA of the CDR3 is TGTGCCAGCAGCGTAGCGGGAAGTTTGGGAGGAGATACGCAGTATTTT.

The CDR3 nucleotides are TGTGCCAGCGGCTCGACAGGCCGCTATGGCTACACCTTC. Its translation is CASGSTGRYGYTF. V is TRBV28 and J is TRBJ1-2; weak D call: TRBD1 (6 bases). Germline-derived CDR1 and CDR2 are MDHEN and SYDVKM. The CDR3 has 13 amino acids. V was clipped by 8 bases and J by 4 bases, with 14 bases between them.

The chain has TRBV7-3 and TRBJ2-1, with D perhaps TRBD1 (5 bases). This CDR3 contains 15 residues. From germline, CDR1 is SGHTA and CDR2 FQGTGA. V dropped 5 bases and J dropped 5 bases, with 16 bases sitting between them. The CDR3 DNA reads TGTGCCAGCAGCCTGACAGAGAACCCCAACAATGAGCAGTTCTTC. Protein product: CASSLTENPNNEQFF.

The chain carries TRBV27 and TRBJ2-7; 11 bases align to TRBD2. Germline loops: CDR1 MNHEY, CDR2 SMNVEV (reference sequence). The trim removed 5 bases at V and 6 bases at J, leaving 6 bases unmatched. The CDR3 has 14 residues. The CDR3 DNA follows: TGTGCCAGCAGTCCGGGACTAGCGGTTTCCGAGCAGTACTTC. This codes for CASSPGLAVSEQYF.

This chain links TRBV11-2 with TRBJ2-3; D may be TRBD2 (5 bases). This CDR3 has 16 amino acids. Trimming pared 7 bases from V and 4 bases from J, leaving 21 bases between. Germline V gene data show CDR1 as SGHAT and CDR2 as FQNNGV. DNA of the CDR3: TGTGCCAGCACCCTAGATGTGTCGCTAGCTGCAGATACGCAGTATTTT. It is translated as CASTLDVSLAADTQYF.

Comment on this clone: The junction does not match germline at one end; this may be a read error. The V call is TRBV13, the J call TRBJ2-3; D is possibly TRBD1 (5 bases). The CDR3 consists of 16 residues. Germline values: CDR1 PRHDT, CDR2 FYEKMQ (reference sequence). In nucleotides, the CDR3 is TGTGCCAGCAGCGTAGGCGTAGGGGTTATCACAGATACGCAGTATTTT. This encodes CASSVGVGVITDTQYF.

The CDR3 is CASSLEVEAGTGELFF. Here the CDR3 DNA reads TGTGCCAGCAGCTTAGAGGTAGAAGCCGGTACCGGGGAGCTGTTTTTT. The rearrangement uses TRBV7-6 and TRBJ2-2; D is undetermined. CDR3 length: 16 residues. Deletions cut 1 base from V and 5 bases from J, with 14 bases between. The germline V gene encodes CDR1 SGHVS and CDR2 FNYEAQ.

The chain carries TRBV4-1 and TRBJ2-5, with D unclear. CDR1 is MGHRA and CDR2 is YSYEKL in the germline V gene. This CDR3 is built from 14 residues. Trimming removed 0 bases from V and 7 bases from J, with 12 bases in between. CDR3 sequence (DNA): TGCGCCAGCAGCCAAGACGGCCCTCTAGGGACCCAGTACTTC. Residues: CASSQDGPLGTQYF.

The rearrangement links TRBV2 to TRBJ2-7, with a tentative D call TRBD2 (6 bases). The length of the CDR3 is 13 residues. Trimming pared 8 bases from V and 2 bases from J, leaving 13 bases between. Germline V CDR1 and CDR2: SNHLY, FYNNEI. In nucleotides, the CDR3 is TGTGCCAGCCTGTCGGGGAGGACCTACGAGCAGTACTTC. It yields the protein CASLSGRTYEQYF. The full variable domain, rest sourced from reference TRBV2 and TRBJ2-7, is EPEVTQTPSHQVTQMGQEVILRCVPISNHLYFYWYRQILGQKVEFLVSFYNNEISEKSEIFDDQFSVERPDGSNFTLKIRSTKLEDSAMYFCASLSGRTYEQYFGPGTRLTVT.

The chain couples TRBV5-5 to TRBJ2-7; D perhaps matches TRBD1 (5 bases). There are 14 residues in the CDR3. Germline loops: CDR1 SGHKS, CDR2 YYEKEE (reference sequence). The V and J ends lost 4 bases and 4 bases respectively, with 15 bases between them. Here the CDR3 reads CASSLPDTLYEQYF. The CDR3 DNA is TGTGCCAGCAGCCTACCGGACACGCTATACGAGCAGTACTTC.

The chain recombines TRBV13 with TRBJ2-7; D is possibly TRBD2 (5 bases). The germline V gene encodes CDR1 PRHDT and CDR2 FYEKMQ (reference sequence). This CDR3 contains 15 residues. Trimming shortened V by 1 base and J by 4 bases, and 14 bases separated the two germline ends. CDR3 nucleotide sequence: TGTGCCAGCAGCTTAGAGTCGGGGTTGTTATACGAGCAGTACTTC. This sequence encodes CASSLESGLLYEQYF.

The V and J genes are TRBV5-5 and TRBJ1-1; D gene uncertain. V lost 0 bases and J 4 bases, leaving 10 bases between the germline ends. This CDR3 comprises 14 residues. The germline V gene has CDR1 SGHKS and CDR2 YYEKEE (reference sequence). The CDR3 nucleotides are TGTGCCAGCAGCTTGGGATCCGGGTTCACTGAAGCTTTCTTT. This translates into CASSLGSGFTEAFF.

The gene calls are TRBV2 and TRBJ2-3, with 7 bases lining up with TRBD2. The V segment lost 6 bases and the J segment 2 bases; nucleotides outside the gene matches: 8. Germline V CDR1 and CDR2: SNHLY, FYNNEI. This CDR3 has 15 amino acids. CDR3 in DNA: TGTGCCAGCAGGGATACCCTAGCGGCCACAGATACGCAGTATTTT. Protein product: CASRDTLAATDTQYF.

This clone was detected once. The sample carries other DNA sequences with the same CDR3. The chain uses TRBV15 and TRBJ2-7; D is unclear. Per the germline V gene, CDR1 is LNHNV and CDR2 is YYDKDF (reference sequence). CDR3 size: 13 residues. The V end was cut by 0 bases, the J end by 4 bases, with 7 bases between. The CDR3 loop is CATSRDLTYEQYF. Here the CDR3 DNA reads TGTGCCACCAGCAGAGATCTTACGTACGAGCAGTACTTC.

The table lists this clone with a count of one. The chain joins TRBV19 to TRBJ1-6, with a possible D match to TRBD1 (6 bases). Deletions cut 5 bases from V and 0 bases from J, with 14 bases between. The CDR3 runs 17 residues. Germline V gene lookup returns CDR1 LNHDA and CDR2 SQIVND (reference sequence). The CDR3 nucleotides read TGTGCCAGTAGTGCTTCCGGACAGAGCTCCTATAATTCACCCCTCCACTTT. It encodes CASSASGQSSYNSPLHF.

The CDR3 region is CASSGRDGTSYNEQFF. Here the CDR3 DNA reads TGTGCCAGCAGCGGACGAGACGGTACCTCCTACAATGAGCAGTTCTTC. The V and J genes are TRBV9 and TRBJ2-1; D gene unclear. V was clipped by 3 bases and J by 0 bases, with 13 bases between them. Per germline, CDR1 SGDLS and CDR2 YYNGEE. This CDR3 spans 16 amino acids.

This chain joins TRBV11-2 and TRBJ2-7; 10 bases map to TRBD1. Germline assignment: CDR1 SGHAT and CDR2 FQNNGV. The CDR3 sequence is 14 residues long. V was clipped by 1 base and J by 6 bases; unmatched bases: 3. The CDR3 DNA reads as TGTGCCAGCAGCTTAGTAGGGACAGGGGTCGAGCAGTACTTC. This sequence encodes CASSLVGTGVEQYF.

In this sample, this clone turned up once. J is TRBJ2-7 and V is TRBV4-1; 8 bases map to TRBD1. This CDR3 has 15 amino acids. Per the germline V gene, CDR1 is MGHRA and CDR2 is YSYEKL. J was trimmed by 2 bases and V by 2 bases; bases with no gene match: 5. CDR3 nucleotides: TGCGCCAGCAGCCAAAGCACGGACAGGGCCTACGAGCAGTACTTC. The encoded protein is CASSQSTDRAYEQYF.